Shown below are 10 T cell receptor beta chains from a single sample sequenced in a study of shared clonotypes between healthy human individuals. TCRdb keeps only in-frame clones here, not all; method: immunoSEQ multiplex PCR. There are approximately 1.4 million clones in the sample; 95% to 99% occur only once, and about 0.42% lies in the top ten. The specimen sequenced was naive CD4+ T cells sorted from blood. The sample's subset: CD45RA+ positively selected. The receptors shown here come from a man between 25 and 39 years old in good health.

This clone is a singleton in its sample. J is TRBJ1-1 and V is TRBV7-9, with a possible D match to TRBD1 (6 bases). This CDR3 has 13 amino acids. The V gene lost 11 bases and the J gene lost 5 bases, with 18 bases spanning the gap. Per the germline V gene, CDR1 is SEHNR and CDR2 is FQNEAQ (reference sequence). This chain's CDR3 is CACGGPTGTEAFF. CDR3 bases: TGTGCCTGCGGGGGCCCTACAGGAACTGAAGCTTTCTTT. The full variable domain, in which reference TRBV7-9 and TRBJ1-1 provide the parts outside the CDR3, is DTGVSQNPRHKITKRGQNVTFRCDPISEHNRLYWYRQTLGQGPEFLTYFQNEAQLEKSRLLSDRFSAERPKGSFSTLEIQRTEQGDSAMYLCACGGPTGTEAFFGQGTRLTVV.

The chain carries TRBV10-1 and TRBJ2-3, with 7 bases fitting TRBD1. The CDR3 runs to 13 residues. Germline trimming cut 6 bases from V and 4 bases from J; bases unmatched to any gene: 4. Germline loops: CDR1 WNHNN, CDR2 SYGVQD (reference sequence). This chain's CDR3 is CASSGQVADTQYF. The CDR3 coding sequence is TGCGCCAGCAGCGGACAGGTGGCAGATACGCAGTATTTT.

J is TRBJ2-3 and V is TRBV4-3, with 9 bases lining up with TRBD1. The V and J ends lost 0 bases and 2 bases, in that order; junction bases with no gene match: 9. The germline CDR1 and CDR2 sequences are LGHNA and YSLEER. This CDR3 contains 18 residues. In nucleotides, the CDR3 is TGCGCCAGCAGCCAAGATTGGCTCGGACAGGGGACCACAGATACGCAGTATTTT. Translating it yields CASSQDWLGQGTTDTQYF.

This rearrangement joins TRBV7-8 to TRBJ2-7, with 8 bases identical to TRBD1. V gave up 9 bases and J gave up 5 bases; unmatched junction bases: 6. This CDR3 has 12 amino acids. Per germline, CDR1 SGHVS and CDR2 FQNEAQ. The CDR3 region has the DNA TGTGCCAGTAGGGACAGGCCCCACGAGCAGTACTTC. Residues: CASRDRPHEQYF.

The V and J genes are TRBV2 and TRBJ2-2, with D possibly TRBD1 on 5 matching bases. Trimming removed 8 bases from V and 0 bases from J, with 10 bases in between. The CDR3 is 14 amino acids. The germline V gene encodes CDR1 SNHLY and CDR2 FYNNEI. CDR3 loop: CASGARANTGELFF. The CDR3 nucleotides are TGTGCCAGCGGAGCCAGGGCGAACACCGGGGAGCTGTTTTTT.

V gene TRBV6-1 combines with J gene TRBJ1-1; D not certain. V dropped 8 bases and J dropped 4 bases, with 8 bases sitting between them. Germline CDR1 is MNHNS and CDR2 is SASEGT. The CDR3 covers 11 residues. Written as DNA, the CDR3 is TGTGCCAGCGGACCGGGCACTGAAGCTTTCTTT. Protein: CASGPGTEAFF.

CDR3 nucleotide sequence: TGCGCCAGCAGGGATTCTGGGGCCAACGTCCTGACTTTC. Translated, it gives CASRDSGANVLTF. The V call is TRBV10-1, the J call TRBJ2-6; D call uncertain. V shed 6 bases and J shed 1 base, with 4 bases lying between them. CDR1 WNHNN and CDR2 SYGVQD come from the germline V gene (reference sequence). The CDR3 spans 13 residues.

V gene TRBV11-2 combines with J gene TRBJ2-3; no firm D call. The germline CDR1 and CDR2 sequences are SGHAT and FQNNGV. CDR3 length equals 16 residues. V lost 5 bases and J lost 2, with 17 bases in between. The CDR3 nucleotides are TGTGCCAGCAGCCGTCGGTCCGGGCGCATCACAGATACGCAGTATTTT. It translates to CASSRRSGRITDTQYF.

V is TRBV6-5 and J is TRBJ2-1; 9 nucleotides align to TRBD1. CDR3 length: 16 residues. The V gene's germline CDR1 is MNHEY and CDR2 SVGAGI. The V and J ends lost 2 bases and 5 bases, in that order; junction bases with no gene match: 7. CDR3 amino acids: CASSYRQGDLHNEQFF. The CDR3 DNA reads TGTGCCAGCAGTTACAGACAGGGGGACCTCCACAATGAGCAGTTCTTC.

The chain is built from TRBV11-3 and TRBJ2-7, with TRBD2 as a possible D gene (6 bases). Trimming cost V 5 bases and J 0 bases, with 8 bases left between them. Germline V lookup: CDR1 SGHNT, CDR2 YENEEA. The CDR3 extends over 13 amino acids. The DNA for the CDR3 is TGTGCCAGCAGCCCGGGACTCTCCTACGAGCAGTACTTC. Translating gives CASSPGLSYEQYF.